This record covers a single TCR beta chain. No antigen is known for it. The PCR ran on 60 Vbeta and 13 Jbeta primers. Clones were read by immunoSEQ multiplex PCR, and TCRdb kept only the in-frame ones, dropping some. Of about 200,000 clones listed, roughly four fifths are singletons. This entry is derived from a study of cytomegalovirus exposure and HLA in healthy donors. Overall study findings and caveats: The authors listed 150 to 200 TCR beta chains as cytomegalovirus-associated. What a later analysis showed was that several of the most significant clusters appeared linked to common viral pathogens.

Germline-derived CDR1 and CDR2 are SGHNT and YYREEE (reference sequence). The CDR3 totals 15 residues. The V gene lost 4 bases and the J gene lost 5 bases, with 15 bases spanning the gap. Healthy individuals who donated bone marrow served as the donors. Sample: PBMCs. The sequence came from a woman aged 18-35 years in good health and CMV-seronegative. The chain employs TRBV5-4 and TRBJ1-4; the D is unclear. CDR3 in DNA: TGTGCCAGCAGCCCCCTTAACCGACACAATGAAAAACTGTTTTTT. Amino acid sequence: CASSPLNRHNEKLFF.